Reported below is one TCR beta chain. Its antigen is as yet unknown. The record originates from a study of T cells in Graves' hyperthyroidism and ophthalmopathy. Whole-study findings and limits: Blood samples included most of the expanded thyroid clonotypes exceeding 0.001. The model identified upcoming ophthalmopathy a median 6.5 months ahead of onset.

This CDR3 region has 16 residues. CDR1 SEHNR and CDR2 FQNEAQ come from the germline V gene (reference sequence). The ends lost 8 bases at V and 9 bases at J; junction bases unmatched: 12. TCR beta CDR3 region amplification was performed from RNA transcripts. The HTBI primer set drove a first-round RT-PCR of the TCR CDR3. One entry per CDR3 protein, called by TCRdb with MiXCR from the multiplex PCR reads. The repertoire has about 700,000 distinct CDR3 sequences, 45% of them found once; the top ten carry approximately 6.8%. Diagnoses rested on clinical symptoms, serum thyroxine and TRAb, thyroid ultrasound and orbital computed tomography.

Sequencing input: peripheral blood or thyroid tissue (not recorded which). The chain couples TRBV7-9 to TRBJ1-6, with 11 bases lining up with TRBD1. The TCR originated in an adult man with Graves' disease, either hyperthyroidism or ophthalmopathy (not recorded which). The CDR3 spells CASQPRAGTGGSPLHF. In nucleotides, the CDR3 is TGTGCCAGCCAACCTCGGGCGGGGACAGGGGGTTCACCCCTCCACTTT. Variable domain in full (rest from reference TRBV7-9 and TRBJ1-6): DTGVSQNPRHKITKRGQNVTFRCDPISEHNRLYWYRQTLGQGPEFLTYFQNEAQLEKSRLLSDRFSAERPKGSFSTLEIQRTEQGDSAMYLCASQPRAGTGGSPLHFGNGTRLTVT.